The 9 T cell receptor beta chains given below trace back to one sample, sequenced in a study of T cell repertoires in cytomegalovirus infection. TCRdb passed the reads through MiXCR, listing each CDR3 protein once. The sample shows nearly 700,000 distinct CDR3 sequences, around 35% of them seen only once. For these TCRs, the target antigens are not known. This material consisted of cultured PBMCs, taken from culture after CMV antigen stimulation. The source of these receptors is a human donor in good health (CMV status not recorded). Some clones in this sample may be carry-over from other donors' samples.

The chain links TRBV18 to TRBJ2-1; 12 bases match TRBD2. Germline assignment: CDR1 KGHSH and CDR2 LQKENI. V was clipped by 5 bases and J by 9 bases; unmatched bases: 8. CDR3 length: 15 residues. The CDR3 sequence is CASSTSTSGSIEQFF. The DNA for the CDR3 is TGTGCCAGCTCAACCTCGACTAGCGGGAGTATTGAGCAGTTCTTC.

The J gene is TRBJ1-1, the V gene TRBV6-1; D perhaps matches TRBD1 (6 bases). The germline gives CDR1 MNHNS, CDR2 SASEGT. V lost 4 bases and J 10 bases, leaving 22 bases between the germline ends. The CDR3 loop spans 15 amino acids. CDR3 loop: CASSGEDRGPEGAFF. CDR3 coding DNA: TGTGCCAGCAGTGGCGAGGACAGAGGCCCAGAGGGAGCTTTCTTT.

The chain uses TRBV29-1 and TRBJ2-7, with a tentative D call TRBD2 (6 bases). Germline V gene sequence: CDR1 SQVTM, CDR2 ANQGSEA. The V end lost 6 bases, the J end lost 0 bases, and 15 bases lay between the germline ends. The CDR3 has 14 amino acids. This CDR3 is CSVDGLSHSYEQYF. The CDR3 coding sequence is TGCAGCGTCGACGGACTATCCCACTCCTACGAGCAGTACTTC.

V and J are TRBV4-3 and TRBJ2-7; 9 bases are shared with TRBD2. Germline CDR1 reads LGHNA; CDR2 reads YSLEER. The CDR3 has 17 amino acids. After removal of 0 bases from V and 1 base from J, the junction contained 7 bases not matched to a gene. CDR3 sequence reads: CASSQDVSGSRSYEQYF. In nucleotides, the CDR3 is TGCGCCAGCAGCCAAGATGTTAGCGGGAGTCGATCCTACGAGCAGTACTTC.

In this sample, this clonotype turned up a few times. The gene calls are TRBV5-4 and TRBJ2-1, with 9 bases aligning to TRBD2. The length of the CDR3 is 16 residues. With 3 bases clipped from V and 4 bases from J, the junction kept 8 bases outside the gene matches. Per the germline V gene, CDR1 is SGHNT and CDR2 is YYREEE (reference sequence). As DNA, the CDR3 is TGTGCCAGCAGCTGGGGCGGGGGGGCGGAATACAATGAGCAGTTCTTC. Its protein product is CASSWGGGAEYNEQFF. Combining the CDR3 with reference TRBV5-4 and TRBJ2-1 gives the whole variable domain ETGVTQSPTHLIKTRGQQVTLRCSSQSGHNTVSWYQQALGQGPQFIFQYYREEENGRGNFPPRFSGLQFPNYSSELNVNALELDDSALYLCASSWGGGAEYNEQFFGPGTRLTVL.

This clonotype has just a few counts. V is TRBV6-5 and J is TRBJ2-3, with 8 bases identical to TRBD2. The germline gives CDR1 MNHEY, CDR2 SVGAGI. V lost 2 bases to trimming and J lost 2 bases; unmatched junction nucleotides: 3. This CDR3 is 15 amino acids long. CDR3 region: CASSYTSGVTDTQYF. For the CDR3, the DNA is TGTGCCAGCAGTTACACTAGCGGTGTCACAGATACGCAGTATTTT.

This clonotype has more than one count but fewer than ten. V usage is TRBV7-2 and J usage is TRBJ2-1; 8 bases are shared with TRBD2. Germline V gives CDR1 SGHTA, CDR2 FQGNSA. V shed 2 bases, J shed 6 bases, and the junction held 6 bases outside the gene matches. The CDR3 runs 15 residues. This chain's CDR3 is CASSLNGGAVNEQFF. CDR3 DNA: TGTGCCAGCAGCTTAAACGGGGGGGCCGTCAATGAGCAGTTCTTC. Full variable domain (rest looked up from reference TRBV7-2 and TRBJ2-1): GAGVSQSPSNKVTEKGKDVELRCDPISGHTALYWYRQSLGQGLEFLIYFQGNSAPDKSGLPSDRFSAERTGGSVSTLTIQRTQQEDSAVYLCASSLNGGAVNEQFFGPGTRLTVL.

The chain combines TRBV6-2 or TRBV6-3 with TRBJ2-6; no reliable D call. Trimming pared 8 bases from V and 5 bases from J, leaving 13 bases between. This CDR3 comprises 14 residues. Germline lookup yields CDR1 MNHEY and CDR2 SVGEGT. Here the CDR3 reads CASGKTGRANVLTF. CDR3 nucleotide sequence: TGTGCCAGCGGTAAAACTGGGCGGGCCAACGTCCTGACTTTC.

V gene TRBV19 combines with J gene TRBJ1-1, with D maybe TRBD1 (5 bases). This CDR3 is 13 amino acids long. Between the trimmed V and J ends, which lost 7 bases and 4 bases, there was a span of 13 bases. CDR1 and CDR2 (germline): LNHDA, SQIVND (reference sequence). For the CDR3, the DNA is TGTGCCAGTAAGCGGCCGGGGGGCACTGAAGCTTTCTTT. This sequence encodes CASKRPGGTEAFF.